These 7 T cell receptor beta chains share one sample of origin, sequenced in a study of blood T cell repertoires in COVID-19. Data came from immunoSEQ multiplex PCR; TCRdb stores just in-frame clones and leaves some out. The table lists some 300,000 clones, 86% of them singletons. Source material: peripheral blood. These receptor sequences come from a woman in her seventies with COVID-19, enrolled during active disease.

The chain has TRBV30 and TRBJ2-1; D call uncertain. The CDR3 consists of 14 residues. Trimming took 3 bases from V and 0 from J, leaving 9 bases between them. CDR1 is GTSNPN, CDR2 SVGIG, per germline (reference sequence). In nucleotides, the CDR3 is TGTGCCTGGAGACGGTGGAGCTCCTACAATGAGCAGTTCTTC. It specifies CAWRRWSSYNEQFF.

CDR3 DNA: TGTGCCAGCAGCCGAAACCCTCGGGAGCAGTACTTC. Its translation is CASSRNPREQYF. The chain couples TRBV14 to TRBJ2-7, with D hard to call. This CDR3 spans 12 amino acids. Germline CDR1 reads SGHDN; CDR2 reads FVKESK. V shed 4 bases and J shed 7 bases, with 11 bases lying between them. The full variable domain, with the rest looked up from reference TRBV14 and TRBJ2-7, is EAGVTQFPSHSVIEKGQTVTLRCDPISGHDNLYWYRRVMGKEIKFLLHFVKESKQDESGMPNNRFLAERTGGTYSTLKVQPAELEDSGVYFCASSRNPREQYFGPGTRLTVT.

This chain links TRBV5-1 with TRBJ1-1; 7 bases match TRBD1. Per germline, CDR1 SGHRS and CDR2 YFSETQ. Trimming removed 0 bases from V and 4 bases from J; junction bases left unmatched: 6. The CDR3 is made up of 15 amino acids. The CDR3 spells CASSLGTAGGTEAFF. CDR3 DNA sequence: TGCGCCAGCAGCTTGGGAACGGCAGGGGGCACTGAAGCTTTCTTT.

The rearrangement joins TRBV27 to TRBJ1-5; tentative D call: TRBD1 (5 bases). The germline V gene encodes CDR1 MNHEY and CDR2 SMNVEV (reference sequence). This CDR3 contains 16 residues. V was trimmed by 2 bases and J by 1 base, leaving 12 bases between them. As DNA, the CDR3 is TGTGCCAGCAGTTTAAGGGGAGGGAGGAGCAATCAGCCCCAGCATTTT. It translates to CASSLRGGRSNQPQHF.

The chain couples TRBV3-1 (or the pseudogene TRBV3-2) to TRBJ2-7; 9 bases align to TRBD2. The V segment lost 1 base and the J segment 5 bases; nucleotides outside the gene matches: 3. The CDR3 extends over 14 amino acids. Germline values: CDR1 LGHDT, CDR2 YNNKEL (reference sequence). The CDR3 here is CASSQGGGDHEQYF. The CDR3 DNA reads as TGTGCCAGCAGCCAAGGCGGGGGGGACCACGAGCAGTACTTC.

Note on this clone: One end of the junction is discordant with germline, which a read error may explain. This rearrangement joins TRBV5-6 to TRBJ1-1; no reliable D call. Germline CDR1 is SGHDT and CDR2 is YYEEEE. This CDR3 has 12 amino acids. CDR3 loop: CASSLANTEAFF. The CDR3 bases are TGTGCCAGCAGTTTGGCTAACACTGAAGCTTTCTTT.

V is TRBV2 and J is TRBJ1-2; a possible D gene is TRBD1 (6 bases). The germline V gene encodes CDR1 SNHLY and CDR2 FYNNEI. Trimming removed 2 bases at V and 4 bases at J, with 14 bases between. The CDR3 contains 15 residues. As DNA, the CDR3 is TGTGCCAGCAGTGAAAGGTGGGGAGGGGGCTATGGCTACACCTTC. Encoded protein: CASSERWGGGYGYTF.